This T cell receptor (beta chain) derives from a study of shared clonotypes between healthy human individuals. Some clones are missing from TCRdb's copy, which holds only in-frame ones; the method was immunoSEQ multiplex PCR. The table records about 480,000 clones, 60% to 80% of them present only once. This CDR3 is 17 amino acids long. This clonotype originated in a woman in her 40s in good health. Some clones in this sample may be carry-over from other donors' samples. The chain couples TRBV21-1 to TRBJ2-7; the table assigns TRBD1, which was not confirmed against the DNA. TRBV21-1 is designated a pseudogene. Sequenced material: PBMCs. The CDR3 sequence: CASIPPPVDSKAYEQYF. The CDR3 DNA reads TGTGCCAGCATCCCCCCCCCGGTGGACAGCAAGGCCTACGAGCAGTACTTC.